These T cell receptor beta chains were read from a single sample in a study of a mutant IDH1 vaccine in newly diagnosed glioma. These TCRs' antigens remain unknown. Using immunoSEQ multiplex PCR, the repertoire was profiled, and TCRdb retains in-frame clones only, with some absent. The data show tens of thousands of clones, with about 80% seen just once and about an eighth held by the top ten. Sequenced material: PBMCs, taken from a glioma patient whose treatment included an IDH1 peptide vaccine. Receptor source: a man aged 18 to 30 with glioma. The CDR3 runs from the conserved cysteine through the conserved F or W. A D gene is named only where the DNA matches it firmly. Size is omitted from some rows. Given values are once, few, many or a class for expanded clones.

clone_size d_call j_call v_call cdr3_aa cdr3_nt
NA NA TRBJ1-4 TRBV9 CASSASLGHEKLFF TGTGCCAGCAGCGCCTCCTTAGGTCACGAAAAACTGTTTTTT
NA NA TRBJ2-1 TRBV4-3 CASSQETQPYNEQFF TGCGCCAGCAGCCAAGAAACACAGCCCTACAATGAGCAGTTCTTC
NA NA TRBJ2-7 TRBV7-9 CASSPRAGNEQYF TGTGCCAGCAGCCCCCGAGCTGGGAACGAGCAGTACTTC
NA TRBD2 TRBJ2-3 TRBV10-3 CAISDRSAGEADTQYF TGTGCCATCAGTGACCGTTCAGCGGGGGAGGCAGATACGCAGTATTTT
few NA TRBJ1-2 TRBV5-1 CASSLHGANPNYGYTF TGCGCCAGCAGCTTGCATGGGGCCAATCCTAACTATGGCTACACCTTC
NA NA TRBJ2-1 TRBV7-3 CASSPRGSPYNEQFF TGTGCCAGCAGCCCCAGAGGGAGCCCCTACAATGAGCAGTTCTTC
NA TRBD1 TRBJ1-4 TRBV7-9 CASSFPGQGVQGEKLFF TGTGCCAGCAGCTTCCCGGGACAGGGGGTTCAGGGTGAAAAACTGTTTTTT
NA TRBD1 TRBJ1-2 TRBV30 CAWSPDRGNGGYTF TGTGCCTGGAGTCCAGACAGGGGAAACGGTGGCTACACCTTC
NA NA TRBJ2-2 TRBV4-1 CASSLRGMNTGELFF TGCGCCAGCAGCCTACGCGGGATGAACACCGGGGAGCTGTTTTTT
NA NA TRBJ1-1 TRBV5-6 CASRLPGTPGKDTEAFF TGTGCCAGCAGACTACCCGGGACCCCGGGGAAGGACACTGAAGCTTTCTTT
NA NA TRBJ1-2 TRBV19 CASSTRDKQNYGYTF TGTGCCAGTAGTACCCGGGACAAACAAAACTATGGCTACACCTTC
NA NA TRBJ2-2 TRBV5-4 CASSLEPPNTGELFF TGTGCCAGCAGCTTGGAACCACCGAACACCGGGGAGCTGTTTTTT
NA TRBD1 TRBJ2-1 TRBV4-3 CASSQDAQGDEFF TGCGCCAGCAGCCAAGACGCACAGGGGGATGAGTTCTTC
NA TRBD2 TRBJ2-7 TRBV9 CASSPSGWPYEQYF TGTGCCAGCAGCCCTAGCGGATGGCCCTACGAGCAGTACTTC